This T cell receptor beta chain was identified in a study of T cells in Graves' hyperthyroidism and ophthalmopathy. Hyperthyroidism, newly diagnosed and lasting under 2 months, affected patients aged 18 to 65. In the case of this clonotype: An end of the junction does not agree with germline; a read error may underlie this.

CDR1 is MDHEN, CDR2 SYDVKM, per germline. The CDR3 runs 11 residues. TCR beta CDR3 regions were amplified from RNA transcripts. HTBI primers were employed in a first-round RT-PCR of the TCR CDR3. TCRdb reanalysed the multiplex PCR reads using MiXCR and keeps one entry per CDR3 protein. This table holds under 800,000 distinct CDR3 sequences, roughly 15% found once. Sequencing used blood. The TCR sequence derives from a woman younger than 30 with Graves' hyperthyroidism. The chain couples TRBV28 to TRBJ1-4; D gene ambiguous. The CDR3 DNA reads TGTGCTAGCAGGATAGGGTTAGAACTGTTTTTT. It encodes CASRIGLELFF.